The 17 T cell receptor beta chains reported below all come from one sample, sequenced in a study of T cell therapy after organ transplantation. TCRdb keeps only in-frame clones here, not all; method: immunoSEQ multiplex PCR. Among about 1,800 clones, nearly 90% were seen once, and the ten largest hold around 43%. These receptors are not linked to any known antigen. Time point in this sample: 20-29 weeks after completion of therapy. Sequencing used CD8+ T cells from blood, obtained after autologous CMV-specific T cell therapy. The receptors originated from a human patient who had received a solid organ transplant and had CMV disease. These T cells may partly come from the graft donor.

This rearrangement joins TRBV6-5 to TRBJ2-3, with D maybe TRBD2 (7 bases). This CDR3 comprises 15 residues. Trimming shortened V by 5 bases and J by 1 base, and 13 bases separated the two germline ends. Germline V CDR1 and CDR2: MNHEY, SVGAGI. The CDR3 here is CASSNREGGTDTQYF. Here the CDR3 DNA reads TGTGCCAGCAGTAACAGGGAGGGGGGCACAGATACGCAGTATTTT.

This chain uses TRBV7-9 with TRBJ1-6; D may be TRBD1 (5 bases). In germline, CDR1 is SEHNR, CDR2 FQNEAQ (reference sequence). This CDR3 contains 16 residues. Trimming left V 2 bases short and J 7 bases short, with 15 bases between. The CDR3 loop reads CASSLWGGTENSPLHF. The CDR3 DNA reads TGTGCCAGCAGCTTATGGGGGGGGACGGAGAATTCACCCCTCCACTTT. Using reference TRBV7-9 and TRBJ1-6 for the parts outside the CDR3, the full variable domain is DTGVSQNPRHKITKRGQNVTFRCDPISEHNRLYWYRQTLGQGPEFLTYFQNEAQLEKSRLLSDRFSAERPKGSFSTLEIQRTEQGDSAMYLCASSLWGGTENSPLHFGNGTRLTVT.

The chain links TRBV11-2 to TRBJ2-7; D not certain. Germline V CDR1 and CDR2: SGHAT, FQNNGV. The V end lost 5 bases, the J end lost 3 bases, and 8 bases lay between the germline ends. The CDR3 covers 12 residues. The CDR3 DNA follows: TGTGCCAGCAGCCAAAACAGCTACGAGCAGTACTTC. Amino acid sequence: CASSQNSYEQYF. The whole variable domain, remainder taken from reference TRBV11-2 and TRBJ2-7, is EAGVAQSPRYKIIEKRQSVAFWCNPISGHATLYWYQQILGQGPKLLIQFQNNGVVDDSQLPKDRFSAERLKGVDSTLKIQPAKLEDSAVYLCASSQNSYEQYFGPGTRLTVT.

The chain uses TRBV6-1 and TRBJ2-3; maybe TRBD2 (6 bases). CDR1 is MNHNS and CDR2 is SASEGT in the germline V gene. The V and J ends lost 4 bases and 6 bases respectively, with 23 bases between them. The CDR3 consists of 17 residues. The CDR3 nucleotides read TGTGCCAGCAGTGCAGGTTACCTCGGAGGGGCGGGGGATACGCAGTATTTT. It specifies CASSAGYLGGAGDTQYF.

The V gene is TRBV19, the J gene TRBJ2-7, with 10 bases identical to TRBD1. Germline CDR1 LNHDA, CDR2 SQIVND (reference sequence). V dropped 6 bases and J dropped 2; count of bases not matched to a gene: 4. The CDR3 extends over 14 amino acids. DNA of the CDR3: TGTGCCAGTAGCCCCGGGACAGGGGCCTACGAGCAGTACTTC. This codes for CASSPGTGAYEQYF.

The CDR3 DNA follows: TGTGCCAGCAGTGAAGCAGGGGGGGGGAGCACAGATACGCAGTATTTT. It specifies CASSEAGGGSTDTQYF. The chain combines TRBV6-1 with TRBJ2-3, with D tentatively TRBD2 (7 bases). The CDR3 is 16 residues long. CDR1 and CDR2 (germline): MNHNS, SASEGT. V lost 0 bases to trimming and J lost 0 bases, with 10 bases between them.

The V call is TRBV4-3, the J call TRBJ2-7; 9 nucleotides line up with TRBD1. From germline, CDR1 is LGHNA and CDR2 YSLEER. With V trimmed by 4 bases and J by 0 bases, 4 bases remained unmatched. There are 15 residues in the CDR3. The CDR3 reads CASSPGDRASYEQYF. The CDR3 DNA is TGCGCCAGCAGCCCCGGGGACAGGGCCTCCTACGAGCAGTACTTC.

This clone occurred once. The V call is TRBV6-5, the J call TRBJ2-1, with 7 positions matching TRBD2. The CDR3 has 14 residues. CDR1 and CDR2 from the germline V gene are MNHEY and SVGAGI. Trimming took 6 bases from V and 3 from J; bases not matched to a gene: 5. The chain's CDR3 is CASRASGGYNEQFF. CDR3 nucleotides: TGTGCCAGCAGGGCTTCGGGGGGCTACAATGAGCAGTTCTTC.

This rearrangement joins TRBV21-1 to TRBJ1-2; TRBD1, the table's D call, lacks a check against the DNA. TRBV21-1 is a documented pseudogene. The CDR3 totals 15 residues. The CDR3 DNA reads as TGTGCCAGCAGCAAAGGGGGACAGGGTAAAAATGGCTACACCTTC. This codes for CASSKGGQGKNGYTF.

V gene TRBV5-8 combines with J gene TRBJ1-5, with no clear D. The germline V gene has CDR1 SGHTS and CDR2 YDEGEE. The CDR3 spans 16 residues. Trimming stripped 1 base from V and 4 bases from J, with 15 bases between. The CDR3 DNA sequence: TGTGCCAGCAGCTTGTACTCTGGTTTTGGGAATCAGCCCCAGCATTTT. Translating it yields CASSLYSGFGNQPQHF.

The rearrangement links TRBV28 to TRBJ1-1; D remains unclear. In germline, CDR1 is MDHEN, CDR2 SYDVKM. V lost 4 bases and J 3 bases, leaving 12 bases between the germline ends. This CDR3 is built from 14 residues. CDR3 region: CASSSGLRDTEAFF. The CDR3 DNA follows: TGTGCCAGCAGTTCAGGACTGCGCGACACTGAAGCTTTCTTT.

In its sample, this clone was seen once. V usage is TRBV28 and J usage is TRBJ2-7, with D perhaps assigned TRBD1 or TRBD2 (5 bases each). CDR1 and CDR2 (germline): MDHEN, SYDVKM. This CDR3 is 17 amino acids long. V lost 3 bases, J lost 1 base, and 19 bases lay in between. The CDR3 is CASSLSTGFRGSYEQYF. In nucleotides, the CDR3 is TGTGCCAGCAGTTTGTCAACAGGATTCCGGGGATCCTACGAGCAGTACTTC.

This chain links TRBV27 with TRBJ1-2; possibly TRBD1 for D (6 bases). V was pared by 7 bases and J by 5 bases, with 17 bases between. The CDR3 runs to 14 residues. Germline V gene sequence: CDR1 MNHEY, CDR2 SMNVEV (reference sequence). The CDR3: CASTSRDKFYGYTF. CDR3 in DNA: TGTGCCAGCACGTCCCGGGACAAATTTTATGGCTACACCTTC.

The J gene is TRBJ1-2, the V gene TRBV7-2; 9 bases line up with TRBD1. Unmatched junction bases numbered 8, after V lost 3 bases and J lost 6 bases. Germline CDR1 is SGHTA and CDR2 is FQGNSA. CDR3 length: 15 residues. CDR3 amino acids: CASSLTTGGWDGYTF. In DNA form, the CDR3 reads TGTGCCAGCAGCTTGACGACAGGGGGGTGGGATGGCTACACCTTC.

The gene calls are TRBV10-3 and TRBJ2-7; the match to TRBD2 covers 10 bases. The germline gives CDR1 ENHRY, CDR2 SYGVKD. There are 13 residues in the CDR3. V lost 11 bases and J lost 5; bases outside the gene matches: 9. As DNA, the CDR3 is TGTGCCGTTCAAGCGGGAGGGATGAACGAGCAGTACTTC. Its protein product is CAVQAGGMNEQYF.

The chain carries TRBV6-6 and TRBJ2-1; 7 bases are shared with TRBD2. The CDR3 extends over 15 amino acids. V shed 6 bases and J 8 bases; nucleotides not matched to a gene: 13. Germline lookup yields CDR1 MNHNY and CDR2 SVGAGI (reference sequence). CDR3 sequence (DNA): TGTGCCAGCAGCCCACGGAGCGGGATCACTGATGAGCAGTTCTTC. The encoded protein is CASSPRSGITDEQFF.

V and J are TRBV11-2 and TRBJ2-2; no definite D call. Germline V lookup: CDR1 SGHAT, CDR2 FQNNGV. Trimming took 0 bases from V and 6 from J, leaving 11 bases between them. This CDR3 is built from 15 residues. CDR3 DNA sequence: TGTGCCAGCAGCTTAGAACCATTAGGAGCCGGGGAGCTGTTTTTT. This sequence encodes CASSLEPLGAGELFF.